Below, 30 T cell receptor beta chains from the same sample are listed, as sequenced in a study of blood T cell repertoires in COVID-19. The repertoire was sequenced with immunoSEQ multiplex PCR; TCRdb's copy has only in-frame clones and lacks some. The data hold about 58,000 clones, with around 91% observed a single time. The sequenced sample was peripheral blood. The receptors shown here come from a woman aged 60-75 years with active COVID-19.

The chain joins TRBV4-3 to TRBJ2-5; TRBD1 is a possible D gene (6 bases). This CDR3 is 15 amino acids long. Trimming cost V 1 base and J 2 bases, with 11 bases left between them. CDR1 is LGHNA, CDR2 YSLEER, per germline. CDR3 sequence reads: CASSQGTATQETQYF. CDR3 nucleotides: TGCGCCAGCAGCCAAGGGACAGCGACGCAAGAGACCCAGTACTTC.

This clone was seen only once. This rearrangement joins TRBV6-5 to TRBJ2-3, with 10 bases identical to TRBD1. Germline lookup yields CDR1 MNHEY and CDR2 SVGAGI. V lost 6 bases to trimming and J lost 5 bases; unmatched junction nucleotides: 8. The CDR3 loop spans 15 amino acids. CDR3 sequence (DNA): TGTGCCAGCAGGCAACCGGGACAGGGGCAAGATACGCAGTATTTT. Amino acids: CASRQPGQGQDTQYF.

The chain employs TRBV5-4 and TRBJ1-6; D not resolved. Looked up from germline, CDR1 is SGHNT and CDR2 is YYREEE (reference sequence). Trimming removed 0 bases at V and 0 bases at J, with 16 bases between. This CDR3 comprises 19 residues. The CDR3: CASSLEQRLPSSYNSPLHF. For the CDR3, the DNA is TGTGCCAGCAGCTTGGAGCAGCGACTCCCAAGCTCCTATAATTCACCCCTCCACTTT.

The gene calls are TRBV5-8 and TRBJ1-5, with D possibly matching TRBD1 (5 bases). The germline gives CDR1 SGHTS, CDR2 YDEGEE. The CDR3 totals 15 residues. V was trimmed by 1 base and J by 0 bases, leaving 8 bases between them. The CDR3 DNA follows: TGTGCCAGCAGCTTGTGGGGGGATAGCAATCAGCCCCAGCATTTT. Its translation: CASSLWGDSNQPQHF.

This sequence joins TRBV7-3 and TRBJ1-6; the D gene is possibly TRBD1 (5 bases). V lost 5 bases, J lost 9 bases, and 20 bases lay in between. Per the germline V gene, CDR1 is SGHTA and CDR2 is FQGTGA. The CDR3 length is 16 residues. This CDR3 reads CASSHVGGTEGSPLHF. CDR3 sequence (DNA): TGTGCCAGCAGCCACGTTGGGGGTACGGAGGGTTCACCCCTCCACTTT.

V is TRBV19 and J is TRBJ1-5, with D perhaps matching TRBD1 (5 bases). This CDR3 has 13 amino acids. CDR1 is LNHDA and CDR2 is SQIVND in the germline V gene (reference sequence). Deletions cut 5 bases from V and 6 bases from J, with 11 bases between. CDR3 residues: CASSGQGFQPQHF. The CDR3 DNA follows: TGTGCCAGTAGTGGCCAGGGCTTTCAGCCCCAGCATTTT.

The gene calls are TRBV19 and TRBJ1-6; 7 bases align to TRBD1. CDR3 length equals 15 residues. The junction had 11 bases not matched to a gene; V was cut back by 7 bases and J by 8 bases. Looked up from germline, CDR1 is LNHDA and CDR2 is SQIVND (reference sequence). The CDR3 DNA is TGTGCCAGTAAAGGGACAGACCTTTTGGATTCACCCCTCCACTTT. Translated: CASKGTDLLDSPLHF. Looking up the rest from reference TRBV19 and TRBJ1-6 gives the full variable domain: DGGITQSPKYLFRKEGQNVTLSCEQNLNHDAMYWYRQDPGQGLRLIYYSQIVNDFQKGDIAEGYSVSREKKESFPLTVTSAQKNPTAFYLCASKGTDLLDSPLHFGNGTRLTVT.

The V and J genes are TRBV9 and TRBJ1-1; TRBD1 might be the D (5 bases). The CDR3 totals 14 residues. V was cut by 4 bases and J by 3 bases, with 13 bases left in between. Germline V gene sequence: CDR1 SGDLS, CDR2 YYNGEE. DNA for the CDR3: TGTGCCAGCAGCAGCAGGGTGGTCGACACTGAAGCTTTCTTT. Protein product: CASSSRVVDTEAFF.

V and J are TRBV6-5 and TRBJ1-1; D perhaps matches TRBD1 (6 bases). Germline V lookup: CDR1 MNHEY, CDR2 SVGAGI. V lost 4 bases and J 3 bases, leaving 15 bases between the germline ends. This CDR3 is built from 15 residues. As DNA, the CDR3 is TGTGCCAGCAGTTCCCAGGGACACTGGCACACTGAAGCTTTCTTT. Residues: CASSSQGHWHTEAFF.

The chain is built from TRBV6-5 and TRBJ2-7; 9 bases map to TRBD1. Germline CDR1 reads MNHEY; CDR2 reads SVGAGI. V dropped 9 bases and J dropped 3; count of bases not matched to a gene: 12. CDR3 length equals 15 residues. The CDR3 reads CASRRGQGSFYEQYF. The CDR3 DNA sequence: TGTGCCAGTCGCCGGGGACAGGGTTCGTTCTACGAGCAGTACTTC.

V is TRBV9 and J is TRBJ1-2; the match to TRBD1 covers 8 bases. Trimming took 0 bases from V and 8 from J; bases not matched to a gene: 9. Germline V gives CDR1 SGDLS, CDR2 YYNGEE. This CDR3 is 15 amino acids long. The CDR3 loop is CASSVGQGTARGYTF. CDR3 coding DNA: TGTGCCAGCAGCGTAGGACAGGGGACGGCGAGGGGCTACACCTTC.

This chain joins TRBV6-5 and TRBJ1-1; TRBD1 might be the D (5 bases). CDR3 length: 15 amino acids. The V gene lost 0 bases and the J gene lost 2 bases, with 10 bases spanning the gap. Germline V gives CDR1 MNHEY, CDR2 SVGAGI. CDR3 amino acids: CASSYSPGGNTEAFF. CDR3 bases: TGTGCCAGCAGTTACTCCCCCGGGGGAAACACTGAAGCTTTCTTT.

V gene TRBV3-1 (or the pseudogene TRBV3-2) combines with J gene TRBJ2-7, with D possibly matching TRBD1 (5 bases). V was shortened by 5 bases and J by 3 bases, with 11 bases between the two germline ends. Per germline, CDR1 LGHDT and CDR2 YNNKEL (reference sequence). The CDR3 sequence is 13 residues long. The CDR3 protein is CASSSKGYYEQYF. CDR3 nucleotide sequence: TGTGCCAGCAGCAGCAAGGGGTACTACGAGCAGTACTTC.

The chain uses TRBV5-4 and TRBJ2-5; TRBD2 aligns across 10 bases. V shed 1 base and J 0 bases; nucleotides not matched to a gene: 9. The V gene's germline CDR1 is SGHNT and CDR2 YYREEE (reference sequence). CDR3 length: 18 amino acids. The CDR3 nucleotides read TGTGCCAGCAGCTTGCCGGTAGCGGGGGGCCTGTACCAAGAGACCCAGTACTTC. It is translated as CASSLPVAGGLYQETQYF.

This chain joins TRBV7-9 and TRBJ2-7; 9 nucleotides agree with TRBD2. The CDR3 spans 17 residues. Losses at the gene ends were 2 bases for V and 3 bases for J; bases not matched to a gene: 11. In germline, CDR1 is SEHNR, CDR2 FQNEAQ (reference sequence). The CDR3 spells CASSLYLASGERYEQYF. Here the CDR3 DNA reads TGTGCCAGCAGCTTATACCTGGCTAGCGGGGAGCGCTACGAGCAGTACTTC. Full variable domain (rest looked up from reference TRBV7-9 and TRBJ2-7): DTGVSQNPRHKITKRGQNVTFRCDPISEHNRLYWYRQTLGQGPEFLTYFQNEAQLEKSRLLSDRFSAERPKGSFSTLEIQRTEQGDSAMYLCASSLYLASGERYEQYFGPGTRLTVT.

The gene calls are TRBV2 and TRBJ2-1; TRBD2 aligns across 8 bases. Germline V lookup: CDR1 SNHLY, CDR2 FYNNEI. This CDR3 has 15 amino acids. V shed 10 bases and J 4 bases; nucleotides not matched to a gene: 12. The CDR3 coding sequence is TGTGCCACCACTAGCGGCGCAGATCGATACAATGAGCAGTTCTTC. Translated: CATTSGADRYNEQFF.

The chain joins TRBV11-2 to TRBJ2-1, with TRBD2 identical over 10 bases. CDR1 and CDR2 from the germline V gene are SGHAT and FQNNGV. This CDR3 is built from 17 residues. V gave up 1 base and J gave up 2 bases; unmatched junction bases: 5. CDR3 coding DNA: TGTGCCAGCAGCTTAGTCTCCGGGACTAGCGCCTACAATGAGCAGTTCTTC. Translating it yields CASSLVSGTSAYNEQFF.

The chain joins TRBV19 to TRBJ2-5; 9 nucleotides agree with TRBD1. Germline V gene lookup returns CDR1 LNHDA and CDR2 SQIVND (reference sequence). The CDR3 extends over 14 amino acids. Trimming cost V 4 bases and J 5 bases; bases outside gene matches: 5. This CDR3 reads CASSRQGVGETQYF. The CDR3 nucleotides are TGTGCCAGTAGTAGACAGGGGGTCGGCGAGACCCAGTACTTC. The whole variable domain, filled in from reference TRBV19 and TRBJ2-5, reads DGGITQSPKYLFRKEGQNVTLSCEQNLNHDAMYWYRQDPGQGLRLIYYSQIVNDFQKGDIAEGYSVSREKKESFPLTVTSAQKNPTAFYLCASSRQGVGETQYFGPGTRLLVL.

This clone was recorded a few times. The V gene is TRBV7-3, the J gene TRBJ1-6; TRBD1 matches 7 bases. The CDR3 has 15 residues. Germline lookup yields CDR1 SGHTA and CDR2 FQGTGA. With V trimmed by 2 bases and J by 7 bases, 5 bases remained unmatched. In DNA, the CDR3 is TGTGCCAGCAGCTTATATGGGACAGACAATTCACCCCTCCACTTT. It is translated as CASSLYGTDNSPLHF.

The sample holds a few counts of this clone. This chain connects TRBV10-3 to TRBJ1-2, with D perhaps matching TRBD1 (6 bases). The germline CDR1 and CDR2 sequences are ENHRY and SYGVKD. This CDR3 region has 14 residues. The ends were cut back, 2 bases at V and 8 bases at J, with 15 bases in the middle. The CDR3 DNA is TGTGCCATCAGTGAGGCGACAGGCTATAAAGGCTACACCTTC. Translation: CAISEATGYKGYTF.

This chain connects TRBV6-6 to TRBJ1-5, with a weak D call TRBD1 (5 bases). The CDR3 is made up of 15 amino acids. From germline, CDR1 is MNHNY and CDR2 SVGAGI (reference sequence). The V end was cut by 3 bases, the J end by 4 bases, with 13 bases between. CDR3 in DNA: TGTGCCAGCAGTTATGGGCAGGGTTGGAATCAGCCCCAGCATTTT. This codes for CASSYGQGWNQPQHF.

The rearrangement uses TRBV19 and TRBJ1-1, with 8 bases that match TRBD1. The CDR3 runs to 14 residues. Germline CDR1 and CDR2: LNHDA and SQIVND (reference sequence). The V and J ends lost 5 bases and 4 bases, in that order; junction bases with no gene match: 6. Written as DNA, the CDR3 is TGTGCCAGTAGTGTTGACAGGGGTGGCACTGAAGCTTTCTTT. Translation gives CASSVDRGGTEAFF.

The V gene is TRBV7-6, the J gene TRBJ2-3, with 10 nucleotides matching TRBD2. The V gene end was trimmed by 5 bases and the J gene end by 2 bases; junction bases not matched to a gene: 13. CDR1 is SGHVS, CDR2 FNYEAQ, per germline. The CDR3 extends over 18 amino acids. CDR3 in amino acids: CASSPRLAGAFYTDTQYF. The CDR3, as DNA: TGTGCCAGCAGCCCCCGGCTAGCGGGGGCTTTCTACACAGATACGCAGTATTTT.

The chain combines TRBV9 with TRBJ1-1; D ambiguous. The CDR3 runs to 15 residues. Trimming took off 6 bases at V and 0 bases at J, with 15 bases between the two ends. The germline CDR1 and CDR2 sequences are SGDLS and YYNGEE. CDR3 in amino acids: CASTLGPDMNTEAFF. CDR3 DNA: TGTGCCAGCACCCTTGGGCCAGACATGAACACTGAAGCTTTCTTT.

The chain is built from TRBV18 and TRBJ1-1, with D tentatively TRBD1 (5 bases). This CDR3 has 18 amino acids. Germline CDR1 is KGHSH and CDR2 is LQKENI. Trimming shortened V by 2 bases and J by 4 bases, and 23 bases separated the two germline ends. CDR3 nucleotides: TGTGCCAGCTCACCAAAGGAACCGGGGGTGCCGTGGGGCACTGAAGCTTTCTTT. This gives the protein CASSPKEPGVPWGTEAFF. Drawing the rest from reference TRBV18 and TRBJ1-1, the complete variable domain is NAGVMQNPRHLVRRRGQEARLRCSPMKGHSHVYWYRQLPEEGLKFMVYLQKENIIDESGMPKERFSAEFPKEGPSILRIQQVVRGDSAAYFCASSPKEPGVPWGTEAFFGQGTRLTVV.

This chain connects TRBV2 to TRBJ1-1, with D unclear. V lost 4 bases and J 1 base, leaving 4 bases between the germline ends. The CDR3 loop spans 12 amino acids. Per germline, CDR1 SNHLY and CDR2 FYNNEI. The CDR3 spells CASSGQNTEAFF. CDR3 coding DNA: TGTGCCAGCAGTGGACAGAACACTGAAGCTTTCTTT.

CDR3 loop: CAITPDSGMNTEAFF. CDR3 coding DNA: TGTGCCATCACCCCGGACAGTGGTATGAACACTGAAGCTTTCTTT. The V call is TRBV10-3, the J call TRBJ1-1; tentatively, D is TRBD1 (6 bases). Trimming cost V 7 bases and J 0 bases, with 15 bases left between them. The CDR3 spans 15 residues. Germline V gives CDR1 ENHRY, CDR2 SYGVKD.

This clone was detected a few times. This chain joins TRBV5-8 and TRBJ1-1, with TRBD1 as a possible D gene (5 bases). Germline V CDR1 and CDR2: SGHTS, YDEGEE. V lost 4 bases and J 4 bases, leaving 17 bases between the germline ends. The CDR3 consists of 15 residues. CDR3 amino acids: CASSPQGGWVTEAFF. Written as DNA, the CDR3 is TGTGCCAGCAGCCCTCAGGGAGGATGGGTCACTGAAGCTTTCTTT.

CDR3 protein: CASSPSRGALSEQYF. The CDR3 region has the DNA TGTGCCAGCAGCCCCTCCCGGGGGGCCTTGAGTGAGCAGTACTTC. This rearrangement joins TRBV11-2 to TRBJ2-7; D perhaps matches TRBD2 (7 bases). The CDR3 is 15 amino acids. The ends were cut back, 5 bases at V and 7 bases at J, with 21 bases in the middle. Germline V gene data show CDR1 as SGHAT and CDR2 as FQNNGV.

In this sample, this clone turned up once. The rearrangement uses TRBV19 and TRBJ1-2, with TRBD1 matching 8 bases. Losses at the gene ends were 4 bases for V and 5 bases for J; bases not matched to a gene: 6. The germline CDR1 and CDR2 sequences are LNHDA and SQIVND (reference sequence). The CDR3 spans 14 residues. Here the CDR3 reads CASSTRGPGYGYTF. In nucleotides, the CDR3 is TGTGCCAGTAGTACCAGGGGGCCTGGATATGGCTACACCTTC.